One and the same sample provided the 21 T cell receptor beta chains below, sequenced in a study of blood T cell repertoires in COVID-19. The assay was immunoSEQ multiplex PCR, and TCRdb's table has in-frame clones only and misses some. The sample has around 250,000 clones, about 91% seen once. The sequencing sample was made of PBMCs or T cells enriched from blood (not recorded which). The receptors derive from a woman in her 40s with acute COVID-19.

The chain employs TRBV15 and TRBJ1-2; D might be TRBD1 (5 bases). Germline assignment: CDR1 LNHNV and CDR2 YYDKDF (reference sequence). The V gene lost 0 bases and the J gene lost 7 bases, with 15 bases spanning the gap. This CDR3 is 15 amino acids long. CDR3 in amino acids: CATSRDRSGSGGYTF. CDR3 in DNA: TGTGCCACCAGCAGAGATCGATCAGGGTCTGGTGGCTACACCTTC.

J is TRBJ1-1 and V is TRBV5-4, with 7 bases that match TRBD1. V lost 4 bases and J lost 4; bases outside the gene matches: 7. In germline, CDR1 is SGHNT, CDR2 YYREEE (reference sequence). The CDR3 contains 14 residues. The CDR3 loop reads CASSIQGLGTEAFF. CDR3 coding DNA: TGTGCCAGCAGCATACAGGGGTTGGGCACTGAAGCTTTCTTT.

The chain links TRBV7-9 to TRBJ1-1; maybe TRBD1 (6 bases). The CDR3 is 15 amino acids. The germline gives CDR1 SEHNR, CDR2 FQNEAQ (reference sequence). V lost 0 bases and J 7 bases, leaving 15 bases between the germline ends. CDR3 protein: CASSLAGGAGVEAFF. In DNA, the CDR3 is TGTGCCAGCAGCTTAGCTGGGGGGGCCGGCGTTGAAGCTTTCTTT.

As DNA, the CDR3 is TGTGCCAGCTCACCCCAGGCGCACACAAACAATCAGCCCCAGCATTTT. Amino acids: CASSPQAHTNNQPQHF. V usage is TRBV18 and J usage is TRBJ1-5; the D is unclear. The CDR3 length is 16 residues. Germline lookup yields CDR1 KGHSH and CDR2 LQKENI. V gave up 3 bases and J gave up 3 bases, with 15 bases separating them.

This clone was seen once. CDR3 protein: CASSKNPQGFTEAFF. CDR3 in DNA: TGTGCCAGCAGCAAAAACCCGCAGGGTTTCACTGAAGCTTTCTTT. The chain links TRBV21-1 to TRBJ1-1; the table names TRBD1, a call not compared with the DNA. TRBV21-1 corresponds to a pseudogene. CDR3 size: 15 residues.

The chain uses TRBV7-6 and TRBJ2-7, with 9 positions matching TRBD2. CDR3 length equals 15 residues. Germline V lookup: CDR1 SGHVS, CDR2 FNYEAQ. V trimming: 1 base; J trimming: 7 bases; junction bases outside the gene matches: 8. The CDR3 loop is CASSLGAGGPREQYF. The CDR3 DNA follows: TGTGCCAGCAGCTTAGGAGCGGGAGGCCCCAGGGAGCAGTACTTC.

The gene calls are TRBV28 and TRBJ2-7, with D maybe TRBD1 (6 bases). CDR3 length: 13 residues. The V and J ends lost 6 bases and 4 bases respectively, with 13 bases between them. The germline V gene has CDR1 MDHEN and CDR2 SYDVKM. The CDR3 loop reads CASSYQGLYEQYF. The CDR3 region has the DNA TGTGCCAGCAGCTATCAGGGGTTGTACGAGCAGTACTTC.

The chain joins TRBV5-6 to TRBJ1-4; maybe TRBD1 (5 bases). Germline CDR1 is SGHDT and CDR2 is YYEEEE. The CDR3 is made up of 14 amino acids. Trimming removed 2 bases from V and 10 bases from J, with 15 bases in between. Here the CDR3 reads CASSFSQGKGKLFF. The CDR3 coding sequence is TGTGCCAGCAGCTTTTCCCAGGGTAAGGGAAAACTGTTTTTT.

As to this clone: Other DNA sequences in this sample translate to the same CDR3. The chain uses TRBV11-3 and TRBJ2-7; 9 nucleotides align to TRBD2. The CDR3 consists of 14 residues. Trimming removed 1 base from V and 4 bases from J; junction bases left unmatched: 2. Germline V gives CDR1 SGHNT, CDR2 YENEEA. The CDR3 nucleotides are TGTGCCAGCAGCTTAGGTAGCGGGAGTTACGAGCAGTACGTC. Its protein is CASSLGSGSYEQYV.

The rearrangement joins TRBV9 to TRBJ2-3; D is undetermined. V gave up 0 bases and J gave up 3 bases, with 17 bases separating them. The germline V gene has CDR1 SGDLS and CDR2 YYNGEE. The CDR3 sequence is 17 residues long. CDR3 in amino acids: CASSVGHVVEPTDTQYF. For the CDR3, the DNA is TGTGCCAGCAGCGTAGGTCATGTTGTAGAACCGACAGATACGCAGTATTTT.

The sample holds one count of this clone. V is TRBV11-2 and J is TRBJ2-7; TRBD1 might be the D (5 bases). CDR1 and CDR2 from the germline V gene are SGHAT and FQNNGV. This CDR3 is built from 13 residues. Deletions cut 5 bases from V and 3 bases from J, with 11 bases between. CDR3 protein: CASSPPGFYEQYF. For the CDR3, the DNA is TGTGCCAGCAGCCCCCCAGGGTTCTACGAGCAGTACTTC. Drawing the rest from reference TRBV11-2 and TRBJ2-7, the complete variable domain is EAGVAQSPRYKIIEKRQSVAFWCNPISGHATLYWYQQILGQGPKLLIQFQNNGVVDDSQLPKDRFSAERLKGVDSTLKIQPAKLEDSAVYLCASSPPGFYEQYFGPGTRLTVT.

The chain employs TRBV28 and TRBJ2-2; a possible D gene is TRBD2 (6 bases). Germline V lookup: CDR1 MDHEN, CDR2 SYDVKM. This CDR3 comprises 14 residues. V lost 8 bases to trimming and J lost 0 bases, with 10 bases between them. The chain's CDR3 is CASGSGPNTGELFF. CDR3 DNA: TGTGCCAGCGGTAGCGGCCCGAACACCGGGGAGCTGTTTTTT.

CDR3 region: CASSPTGTQETQYF. The CDR3 DNA follows: TGTGCCAGCTCACCGACAGGGACCCAAGAGACCCAGTACTTC. The chain recombines TRBV18 with TRBJ2-5; 7 positions match TRBD1. The CDR3 totals 14 residues. With 3 bases clipped from V and 1 base from J, the junction kept 2 bases outside the gene matches. CDR1 KGHSH and CDR2 LQKENI come from the germline V gene.

V gene TRBV4-1 combines with J gene TRBJ1-6; tentative D call: TRBD1 (5 bases). V was shortened by 0 bases and J by 7 bases, with 25 bases between the two germline ends. The CDR3 has 20 amino acids. Germline V gene data show CDR1 as MGHRA and CDR2 as YSYEKL. The CDR3 DNA reads as TGCGCCAGCAGCCAAGAGAGGGGACTCAAGGTCAGCGACATCAATTCACCCCTCCACTTT. Residues: CASSQERGLKVSDINSPLHF.

A single count supports this clone. The rearrangement joins TRBV6-5 to TRBJ2-7, with D possibly TRBD1 on 6 matching bases. V was clipped by 2 bases and J by 6 bases, with 17 bases between them. The CDR3 extends over 15 amino acids. The V gene's germline CDR1 is MNHEY and CDR2 SVGAGI. The CDR3 DNA sequence: TGTGCCAGCAGTTACAGTTACAGGGACGTTCCCGAGCAGTACTTC. It translates to CASSYSYRDVPEQYF.

Here the CDR3 reads CASSPRGTGRNTEAFF. The CDR3 DNA reads TGTGCCAGCAGCCCCCGGGGGACAGGGCGGAACACTGAAGCTTTCTTT. The gene calls are TRBV7-9 and TRBJ1-1; 9 nucleotides align to TRBD1. The V gene end was trimmed by 5 bases and the J gene end by 1 base; junction bases not matched to a gene: 8. CDR1 is SEHNR, CDR2 FQNEAQ, per germline (reference sequence). The CDR3 is 16 residues long.

A single count supports this clone. V and J are TRBV2 and TRBJ2-2, with TRBD2 matching 8 bases. The V gene's germline CDR1 is SNHLY and CDR2 FYNNEI. The length of the CDR3 is 15 residues. Trimming cost V 6 bases and J 3 bases; bases outside gene matches: 6. The CDR3 region has the DNA TGTGCCAGCAGAAAAAGCGGGGGAGACACCGGGGAGCTGTTTTTT. This translates into CASRKSGGDTGELFF.

The chain joins TRBV5-1 to TRBJ2-7; TRBD1 matches at 7 bases. Per the germline V gene, CDR1 is SGHRS and CDR2 is YFSETQ. The CDR3 runs to 15 residues. Losses at the gene ends were 0 bases for V and 0 bases for J; bases not matched to a gene: 3. The CDR3 DNA follows: TGCGCCAGCAGCTTGGTGTCAGGGGGCTCCTACGAGCAGTACGTC. Its translation: CASSLVSGGSYEQYV.

The V and J genes are TRBV18 and TRBJ2-3; maybe TRBD1 (6 bases). Trimming pared 5 bases from V and 4 bases from J, leaving 10 bases between. CDR3 length equals 13 residues. Per germline, CDR1 KGHSH and CDR2 LQKENI. CDR3 sequence reads: CASSSRTADTQYF. CDR3 DNA sequence: TGTGCCAGCTCATCGAGGACAGCAGATACGCAGTATTTT.

The rearrangement joins TRBV7-9 to TRBJ1-1; the match to TRBD1 covers 7 bases. The CDR3 consists of 15 residues. The V gene end was trimmed by 0 bases and the J gene end by 3 bases; junction bases not matched to a gene: 4. Germline loops: CDR1 SEHNR, CDR2 FQNEAQ (reference sequence). CDR3 bases: TGTGCCAGCAGCTTAGCTAAGCAGGGGGACACTGAAGCTTTCTTT. Translated: CASSLAKQGDTEAFF.

V gene TRBV6-4 combines with J gene TRBJ2-1; 11 bases map to TRBD2. The CDR3 sequence is 15 residues long. The V and J ends lost 2 bases and 5 bases, in that order; junction bases with no gene match: 2. Germline V gene lookup returns CDR1 MRHNA and CDR2 SNTAGT. The CDR3 reads CASSDGTSGDNEQFF. Here the CDR3 DNA reads TGTGCCAGCAGTGACGGGACTAGCGGCGACAATGAGCAGTTCTTC.